This T cell receptor beta chain was documented in a study of blood T cells in healthy people across ages. Study-level information: About one barcoded beta molecule was captured per two T cells (by template switching).

Primed by a sample-barcoded 5' primer and a J-beta primer mix, a second PCR proceeded for 7 to 11 cycles. A template-switch adaptor that had 12 random nucleotides put a tag on each cDNA molecule. One entry per CDR3 protein, called by TCRdb with MiXCR from the 5' RACE reads. This sample has approximately 730,000 distinct CDR3 sequences, with around half found just once. This clonotype was picked up a small number of times. Germline loops: CDR1 MGHRA, CDR2 YSYEKL. The CDR3 has 13 amino acids. The ends were cut back, 1 base at V and 5 bases at J, with 8 bases in the middle. V gene TRBV4-1 combines with J gene TRBJ2-5; the D is unclear. This clonotype was sampled from an elderly man in good health. The source material was blood. CDR3 loop: CASSQARMETQYF. CDR3 DNA sequence: TGCGCCAGCAGCCAAGCCAGAATGGAGACCCAGTACTTC.